The 27 T cell receptor beta chains below come from one sample, sequenced in a study of cytomegalovirus exposure and HLA in healthy donors. PCR was performed using 60 Vbeta and 13 Jbeta primers. Only in-frame clones appear in the TCRdb table, and some are missing; sequencing was by immunoSEQ multiplex PCR. This sample has about 100,000 clones, with about 70% found just once. Sequencing was performed on PBMCs. All receptors come from a woman aged 40-49 years in good health and CMV-seronegative.

This clone appeared a few times. V usage is TRBV5-5 and J usage is TRBJ1-1, with TRBD1 matching over 10 bases. The ends lost 0 bases at V and 4 bases at J; junction bases unmatched: 3. Germline CDR1 reads SGHKS; CDR2 reads YYEKEE (reference sequence). CDR3 length: 15 residues. The CDR3 here is CASSLGGTGATEAFF. Written as DNA, the CDR3 is TGTGCCAGCAGCTTGGGTGGGACAGGGGCCACTGAAGCTTTCTTT.

The CDR3 DNA is TGCGCCAGCACCTTAGACAGAAATGAGCAGTTCTTC. Its translation is CASTLDRNEQFF. This rearrangement joins TRBV5-1 to TRBJ2-1; perhaps TRBD1 as D (5 bases). Trimming cost V 6 bases and J 7 bases, with 11 bases left between them. The CDR3 is 12 amino acids. CDR1 is SGHRS, CDR2 YFSETQ, per germline.

The chain joins TRBV2 to TRBJ2-7; 8 bases agree with TRBD1. The CDR3 length is 14 residues. Per germline, CDR1 SNHLY and CDR2 FYNNEI. V dropped 5 bases and J dropped 7; count of bases not matched to a gene: 10. CDR3 coding DNA: TGTGCCAGCAGTCCCGGTTCAGGGGGCTGGGAGCAGTACTTC. Residues: CASSPGSGGWEQYF.

The chain joins TRBV18 to TRBJ2-7, with D possibly TRBD2 on 5 matching bases. The CDR3 has 16 amino acids. Per the germline V gene, CDR1 is KGHSH and CDR2 is LQKENI. V was cut by 6 bases and J by 3 bases, with 21 bases left in between. The CDR3 sequence is CASSPSDAADYYEQYF. In nucleotides, the CDR3 is TGTGCCAGCTCCCCCTCGGATGCGGCAGACTACTACGAGCAGTACTTC.

To note about this clone: The junction does not match germline at one end; this may be a read error. The sample carries other DNA sequences with the same CDR3. The rearrangement links TRBV9 to TRBJ1-3; D not certain. This CDR3 has 16 residues. Per germline, CDR1 SGDLS and CDR2 YYNGEE. The CDR3, as DNA: TGTGCCAGTAGCGTAGACGGGAAATGGAGGGGAAACACCATATATTTT. Amino acid sequence: CASSVDGKWRGNTIYF.

J is TRBJ1-6 and V is TRBV25-1; 11 bases match TRBD1. The junction had 9 bases not matched to a gene; V was cut back by 8 bases and J by 9 bases. CDR3 length: 15 amino acids. Germline loops: CDR1 MGHDK, CDR2 SYGVNS. The CDR3, as DNA: TGTGCCAGCGGGCCTGGGACAGGGGGGAGTTCACCCCTCCACTTT. It encodes CASGPGTGGSSPLHF.

This rearrangement joins TRBV23-1 to TRBJ2-3; 12 nucleotides match TRBD1. TRBV23-1 is classed as an ORF, of uncertain function. The ends lost 2 bases at V and 5 bases at J; junction bases unmatched: 8. The length of the CDR3 is 17 residues. The CDR3 sequence: CASSQGRDRGRRDTQYF. CDR3 nucleotides: TGCGCCAGCAGTCAAGGCCGGGACAGGGGGCGGAGAGATACGCAGTATTTT.

The chain carries TRBV10-3 and TRBJ2-3, with TRBD2 matching over 12 bases. This CDR3 spans 16 amino acids. J was trimmed by 4 bases and V by 6 bases; bases with no gene match: 8. In germline, CDR1 is ENHRY, CDR2 SYGVKD. The CDR3 nucleotides read TGTGCCATCAGACTGACTAGCGGGAGAGTCCCAGATACGCAGTATTTT. This gives the protein CAIRLTSGRVPDTQYF.

The J gene is TRBJ2-1, the V gene TRBV11-3; tentatively, D is TRBD2 (6 bases). V lost 1 base, J lost 5 bases, and 12 bases lay in between. Germline lookup yields CDR1 SGHNT and CDR2 YENEEA. The CDR3 contains 15 residues. The CDR3 DNA follows: TGTGCCAGCAGCTTAGGCACTAGCATCCACAATGAGCAGTTCTTC. Translation: CASSLGTSIHNEQFF.

Only one count was recorded for this clone. The V call is TRBV21-1, the J call TRBJ2-1; the table's D call, TRBD2, was not checked against the DNA. TRBV21-1 is termed a pseudogene. The CDR3 has 19 residues. CDR3 DNA sequence: TGTGCCAGCAGCAAAGTTGGGACTAGCGGGGGGGCCCCCTACAATGAGCAGTTCTTC. Protein sequence: CASSKVGTSGGAPYNEQFF.

CDR3 protein: CASSLTRVNQPQHF. DNA for the CDR3: TGTGCCAGCAGTTTAACCAGGGTTAATCAGCCCCAGCATTTT. The chain combines TRBV28 with TRBJ1-5, with D perhaps matching TRBD1 (5 bases). The CDR3 has 14 amino acids. V was shortened by 2 bases and J by 4 bases, with 9 bases between the two germline ends. CDR1 and CDR2 from the germline V gene are MDHEN and SYDVKM.

In DNA, the CDR3 is TGCAGCGTGGAGGGGGCGGAATATGGCTACACCTTC. Encoded protein: CSVEGAEYGYTF. This chain connects TRBV29-1 to TRBJ1-2; 7 positions match TRBD1. CDR1 and CDR2 from the germline V gene are SQVTM and ANQGSEA. This CDR3 has 12 residues. With V trimmed by 6 bases and J by 5 bases, 6 bases remained unmatched.

The chain joins TRBV4-1 to TRBJ1-1, with 7 bases aligning to TRBD1. The CDR3 length is 17 residues. From germline, CDR1 is MGHRA and CDR2 YSYEKL. V trimming: 6 bases; J trimming: 1 base; junction bases outside the gene matches: 14. The CDR3: CASRLTDRELWNTEAFF. The CDR3 DNA sequence: TGCGCCAGCAGGTTAACAGACAGGGAATTGTGGAACACTGAAGCTTTCTTT.

The chain employs TRBV10-3 and TRBJ1-2; possible D gene TRBD1, 5 bases. Germline lookup yields CDR1 ENHRY and CDR2 SYGVKD. The CDR3 sequence is 13 residues long. The V and J ends lost 7 bases and 8 bases respectively, with 17 bases between them. This CDR3 is CAITPGTTFGYTF. DNA for the CDR3: TGTGCCATCACTCCCGGGACTACGTTCGGCTACACCTTC.

J is TRBJ1-1 and V is TRBV19; D not certain. The CDR3 spans 12 residues. The germline V gene has CDR1 LNHDA and CDR2 SQIVND (reference sequence). V gave up 2 bases and J gave up 7 bases, with 8 bases separating them. DNA for the CDR3: TGTGCCAGTAGTATACTAGTCGGTGAAGCTTTCTTT. Amino acid sequence: CASSILVGEAFF.

The chain carries TRBV4-1 and TRBJ2-1; TRBD2 aligns across 16 bases. J gave up 11 bases and V 0 bases, and 7 bases lay outside the gene matches. CDR1 MGHRA and CDR2 YSYEKL come from the germline V gene. This CDR3 has 17 residues. The CDR3 here is CASSQESGGLAGGQQFF. CDR3 DNA: TGCGCCAGCAGCCAAGAGTCTGGGGGACTAGCGGGGGGGCAGCAGTTCTTC.

The chain links TRBV4-2 to TRBJ2-7; 8 nucleotides align to TRBD1. With 1 base clipped from V and 3 bases from J, the junction kept 2 bases outside the gene matches. Per germline, CDR1 LGHNA and CDR2 YNFKEQ. This CDR3 comprises 14 residues. CDR3 bases: TGTGCCAGCAGCCAAGGACAGGGGAGCTACGAGCAGTACTTC. Translated: CASSQGQGSYEQYF.

The genes are TRBV5-5 and TRBJ2-1; possibly TRBD2 for D (5 bases). Germline V CDR1 and CDR2: SGHKS, YYEKEE (reference sequence). The CDR3 covers 15 residues. V dropped 4 bases and J dropped 6 bases, with 17 bases sitting between them. CDR3 residues: CASSPQWESANEQFF. CDR3 in DNA: TGTGCCAGCAGCCCCCAGTGGGAGTCCGCCAATGAGCAGTTCTTC.

The chain uses TRBV30 and TRBJ2-7, with 8 bases lining up with TRBD2. With 4 bases clipped from V and 5 bases from J, the junction kept 1 base outside the gene matches. This CDR3 spans 11 amino acids. Germline values: CDR1 GTSNPN, CDR2 SVGIG (reference sequence). CDR3 sequence: CAWTGRDEQYF. CDR3 DNA sequence: TGTGCCTGGACCGGGAGGGACGAGCAGTACTTC.

The genes are TRBV5-1 and TRBJ2-5; possibly TRBD2 for D (5 bases). The ends were cut back, 0 bases at V and 11 bases at J, with 14 bases in the middle. The length of the CDR3 is 13 residues. Looked up from germline, CDR1 is SGHRS and CDR2 is YFSETQ. The CDR3 loop is CASSLDLLTGQYF. The CDR3 region has the DNA TGCGCCAGCAGCTTGGACCTCCTTACGGGGCAGTACTTC.

The chain is built from TRBV6-1 and TRBJ2-4, with 12 bases aligning to TRBD2. CDR1 is MNHNS, CDR2 SASEGT, per germline. CDR3 length equals 16 residues. V lost 0 bases to trimming and J lost 6 bases; unmatched junction nucleotides: 3. The CDR3 here is CASSEALAGGGNIQYF. In DNA, the CDR3 is TGTGCCAGCAGTGAAGCTCTAGCGGGGGGGGGAAACATTCAGTACTTC.

This chain joins TRBV5-1 and TRBJ1-5; D is perhaps TRBD1 (5 bases). Trimming pared 1 base from V and 1 base from J, leaving 9 bases between. The CDR3 runs to 15 residues. CDR1 is SGHRS, CDR2 YFSETQ, per germline. The CDR3 sequence is CASSLSGGSNQPQHF. Here the CDR3 DNA reads TGCGCCAGCAGCTTGTCGGGGGGAAGCAATCAGCCCCAGCATTTT.

The genes are TRBV6-5 and TRBJ2-2; the D is unclear. Germline V CDR1 and CDR2: MNHEY, SVGAGI. The CDR3 is made up of 14 amino acids. Trimming pared 4 bases from V and 4 bases from J, leaving 10 bases between. CDR3 protein: CASSFGAATGELFF. The DNA for the CDR3 is TGTGCCAGCAGTTTCGGAGCCGCCACCGGGGAGCTGTTTTTT.

This chain uses TRBV4-2 with TRBJ2-3; a weak D match, TRBD2 (6 bases). The germline V and J ends were trimmed by 0 bases and 2 bases, with 15 bases remaining between them. The CDR3 runs 17 residues. The V gene's germline CDR1 is LGHNA and CDR2 YNFKEQ. For the CDR3, the DNA is TGTGCCAGCAGCCAAGAACTTTTGGGGGGTTCCACAGATACGCAGTATTTT. It specifies CASSQELLGGSTDTQYF.

This sequence joins TRBV6-5 and TRBJ1-1, with D perhaps TRBD1 (5 bases). V lost 8 bases and J lost 1, with 14 bases in between. The germline gives CDR1 MNHEY, CDR2 SVGAGI. This CDR3 contains 14 residues. CDR3 sequence reads: CASSRGGTNTEAFF. For the CDR3, the DNA is TGTGCCAGCTCCCGGGGGGGTACGAACACTGAAGCTTTCTTT.

The gene calls are TRBV6-1 and TRBJ1-2, with 8 bases aligning to TRBD1. J was trimmed by 6 bases and V by 7 bases; bases with no gene match: 4. Germline V gene lookup returns CDR1 MNHNS and CDR2 SASEGT. The CDR3 has 12 amino acids. CDR3 bases: TGTGCCAGCATCAGACAGGGGAATGGCTACACCTTC. It specifies CASIRQGNGYTF.

The chain links TRBV28 to TRBJ2-1, with 9 bases matching TRBD2. The V and J ends lost 6 bases and 3 bases, in that order; junction bases with no gene match: 3. The germline gives CDR1 MDHEN, CDR2 SYDVKM. This CDR3 is 14 amino acids long. Written as DNA, the CDR3 is TGTGCCAGCAGCCGACTAGCGGACTACAATGAGCAGTTCTTC. It translates to CASSRLADYNEQFF.